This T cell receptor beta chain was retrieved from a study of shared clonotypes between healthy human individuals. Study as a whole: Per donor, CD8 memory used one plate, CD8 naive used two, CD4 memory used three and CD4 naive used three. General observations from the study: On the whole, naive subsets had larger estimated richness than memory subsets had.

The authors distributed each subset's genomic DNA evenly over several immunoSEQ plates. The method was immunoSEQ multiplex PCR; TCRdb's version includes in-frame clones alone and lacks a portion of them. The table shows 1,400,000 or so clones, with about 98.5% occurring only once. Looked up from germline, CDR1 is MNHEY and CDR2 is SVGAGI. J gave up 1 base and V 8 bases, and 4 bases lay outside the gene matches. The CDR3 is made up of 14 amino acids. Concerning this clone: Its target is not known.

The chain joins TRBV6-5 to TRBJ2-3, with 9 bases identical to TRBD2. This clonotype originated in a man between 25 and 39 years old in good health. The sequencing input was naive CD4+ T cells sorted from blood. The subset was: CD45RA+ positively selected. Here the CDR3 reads CASRGGRGTDTQYF. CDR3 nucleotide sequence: TGTGCCAGCCGGGGCGGGAGGGGCACAGATACGCAGTATTTT.